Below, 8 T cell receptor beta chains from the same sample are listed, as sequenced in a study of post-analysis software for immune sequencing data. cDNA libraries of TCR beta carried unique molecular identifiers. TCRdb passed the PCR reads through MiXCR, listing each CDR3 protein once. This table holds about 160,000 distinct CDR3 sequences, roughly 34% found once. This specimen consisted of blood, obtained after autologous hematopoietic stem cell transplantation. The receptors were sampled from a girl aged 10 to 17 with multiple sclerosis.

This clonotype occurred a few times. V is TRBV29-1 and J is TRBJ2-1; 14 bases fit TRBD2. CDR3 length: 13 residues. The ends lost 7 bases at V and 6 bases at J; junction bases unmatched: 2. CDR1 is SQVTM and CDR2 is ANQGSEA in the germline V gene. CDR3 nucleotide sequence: TGCAGCGGGGGGACTAGCGGGAGCAATGAGCAGTTCTTC. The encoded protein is CSGGTSGSNEQFF.

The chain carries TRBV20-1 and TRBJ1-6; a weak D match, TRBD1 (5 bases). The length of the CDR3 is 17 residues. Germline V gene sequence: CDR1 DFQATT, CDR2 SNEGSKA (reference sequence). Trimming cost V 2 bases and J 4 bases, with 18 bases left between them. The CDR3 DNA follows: TGCAGTGCTAGACCTAACCGGGACGGAGATTATAATTCACCCCTCCACTTT. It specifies CSARPNRDGDYNSPLHF.

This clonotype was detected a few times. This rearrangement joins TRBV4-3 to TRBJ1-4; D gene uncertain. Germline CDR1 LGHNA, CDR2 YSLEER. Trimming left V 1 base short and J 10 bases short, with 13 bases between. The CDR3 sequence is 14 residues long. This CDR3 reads CASSQGRNEVKLFF. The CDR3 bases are TGCGCCAGCAGCCAAGGGAGAAACGAGGTAAAACTGTTTTTT.

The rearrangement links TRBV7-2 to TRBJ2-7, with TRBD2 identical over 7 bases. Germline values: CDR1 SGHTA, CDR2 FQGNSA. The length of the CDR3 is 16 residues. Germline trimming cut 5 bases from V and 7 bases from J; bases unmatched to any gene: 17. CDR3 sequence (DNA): TGTGCCAGCAGCCCCGGTCGGCTAGCGGTCTACAATGAGCAGTACTTC. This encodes CASSPGRLAVYNEQYF.

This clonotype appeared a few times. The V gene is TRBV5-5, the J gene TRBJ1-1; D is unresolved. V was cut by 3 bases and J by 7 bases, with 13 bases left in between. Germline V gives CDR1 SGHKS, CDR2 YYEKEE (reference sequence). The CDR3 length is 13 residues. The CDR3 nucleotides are TGTGCCAGCAGCTCAGCCCCGGTAGGTGAAGCTTTCTTT. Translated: CASSSAPVGEAFF.

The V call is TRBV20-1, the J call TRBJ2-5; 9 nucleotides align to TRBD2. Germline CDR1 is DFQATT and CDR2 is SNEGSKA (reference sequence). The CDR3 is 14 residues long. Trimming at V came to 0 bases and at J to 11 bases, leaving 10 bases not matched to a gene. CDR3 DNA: TGCAGTGCTAGAGATTTGGGCGGGAGGGTTGAGCAGTACTTC. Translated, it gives CSARDLGGRVEQYF.

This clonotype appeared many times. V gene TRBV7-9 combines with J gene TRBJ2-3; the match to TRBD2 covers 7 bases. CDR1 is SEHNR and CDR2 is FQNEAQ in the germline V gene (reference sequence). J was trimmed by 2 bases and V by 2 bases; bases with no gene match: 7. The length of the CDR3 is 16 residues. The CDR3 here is CASSLRAGADTDTQYF. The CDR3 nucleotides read TGTGCCAGCAGCTTAAGGGCGGGAGCCGACACAGATACGCAGTATTTT.

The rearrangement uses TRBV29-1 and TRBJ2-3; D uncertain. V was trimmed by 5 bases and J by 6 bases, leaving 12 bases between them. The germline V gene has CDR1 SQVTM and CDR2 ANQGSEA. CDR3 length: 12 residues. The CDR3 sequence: CSVKTLGDTQYF. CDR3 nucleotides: TGCAGCGTTAAGACCTTGGGGGATACGCAGTATTTT.